This T cell receptor (beta chain) emerged from a study of T cell changes during pregnancy in multiple sclerosis. The assay was immunoSEQ multiplex PCR, and TCRdb's table has in-frame clones only and misses some. The profile shows about 100,000 clones, approximately 89% of them singletons. The V gene lost 4 bases and the J gene lost 4 bases, with 10 bases spanning the gap. Germline values: CDR1 SQVTM, CDR2 ANQGSEA. The CDR3 length is 13 residues. This TCR derives from a female donor with multiple sclerosis, enrolled in a pregnancy study. Sequencing used peripheral blood, obtained after pregnancy. This chain connects TRBV29-1 to TRBJ1-4; a possible D gene is TRBD1 (5 bases). The CDR3 DNA sequence: TGCAGCGTTGCCCGGACATTTAATGAAAAACTGTTTTTT. This encodes CSVARTFNEKLFF. Based on the CDR3 plus reference TRBV29-1 and TRBJ1-4, the full variable domain is SAVISQKPSRDICQRGTSLTIQCQVDSQVTMMFWYRQQPGQSLTLIATANQGSEATYESGFVIDKFPISRPNLTFSTLTVSNMSPEDSSIYLCSVARTFNEKLFFGSGTQLSVL.